These 22 T cell receptor beta chains came from one sample sequenced in a study of T cell responses to AZD1222 COVID-19 vaccine. The data were produced by immunoSEQ multiplex PCR, yet TCRdb's version contains in-frame clones alone and is incomplete. The sample lists about 130,000 clones; roughly 87% were seen once. The sequenced sample was peripheral blood, obtained on day 0 of AZD1222 vaccination. Source of these receptors: an adult in good health.

This chain connects TRBV10-3 to TRBJ1-1; D is ambiguous. Germline CDR1 and CDR2: ENHRY and SYGVKD. Trimming removed 7 bases from V and 7 bases from J, with 16 bases in between. The CDR3 extends over 13 amino acids. The CDR3 spells CAITQEKQSEAFF. The DNA for the CDR3 is TGTGCCATCACTCAGGAAAAGCAGAGTGAAGCTTTCTTT.

The chain has TRBV15 and TRBJ1-2; the D gene is possibly TRBD1 (5 bases). Germline CDR1 and CDR2: LNHNV and YYDKDF (reference sequence). The CDR3 has 15 amino acids. With 3 bases removed from V and 4 bases from J, the gap between germline ends came to 15 bases. DNA for the CDR3: TGTGCCACCAGCAGCCCCAGCGGGGGTAGCTATGGCTACACCTTC. Protein: CATSSPSGGSYGYTF. The full variable domain, with the rest looked up from reference TRBV15 and TRBJ1-2, is DAMVIQNPRYQVTQFGKPVTLSCSQTLNHNVMYWYQQKSSQAPKLLFHYYDKDFNNEADTPDNFQSRRPNTSFCFLDIRSPGLGDTAMYLCATSSPSGGSYGYTFGSGTRLTVV.

V gene TRBV27 combines with J gene TRBJ2-7; 8 nucleotides line up with TRBD1. The germline V gene encodes CDR1 MNHEY and CDR2 SMNVEV (reference sequence). With 6 bases clipped from V and 7 bases from J, the junction kept 11 bases outside the gene matches. This CDR3 spans 14 amino acids. The CDR3 reads CASSISGGGGEQYF. The CDR3 DNA follows: TGTGCCAGCAGCATCTCAGGGGGCGGAGGGGAGCAGTACTTC.

This rearrangement joins TRBV10-3 to TRBJ1-1; D possibly corresponds to TRBD1 (6 bases). Between the trimmed V and J ends, which lost 4 bases and 0 bases, there was a span of 12 bases. CDR1 is ENHRY and CDR2 is SYGVKD in the germline V gene. The length of the CDR3 is 15 residues. The DNA of the CDR3 is TGTGCCATCAGTGCCGGCACAGGGCTGAACACTGAAGCTTTCTTT. Its protein is CAISAGTGLNTEAFF.

The chain recombines TRBV7-2 with TRBJ1-3; 9 nucleotides align to TRBD1. CDR1 is SGHTA and CDR2 is FQGNSA in the germline V gene. V shed 0 bases and J 16 bases; nucleotides not matched to a gene: 16. The CDR3 totals 16 residues. This CDR3 is CASSLARGRTGALQYF. The CDR3 DNA follows: TGTGCCAGCAGCTTAGCGAGGGGGAGGACAGGGGCCCTTCAGTATTTT. The complete variable domain, with remaining parts taken from reference TRBV7-2 and TRBJ1-3, reads GAGVSQSPSNKVTEKGKDVELRCDPISGHTALYWYRQSLGQGLEFLIYFQGNSAPDKSGLPSDRFSAERTGGSVSTLTIQRTQQEDSAVYLCASSLARGRTGALQYFGEGSWLTVV.

V usage is TRBV30 and J usage is TRBJ1-2, with unresolved D. Deletions cut 0 bases from V and 7 bases from J, with 21 bases between. Germline V CDR1 and CDR2: GTSNPN, SVGIG (reference sequence). This CDR3 is 16 amino acids long. The CDR3 loop is CAWSVVRGVESRGYTF. For the CDR3, the DNA is TGTGCCTGGAGTGTAGTAAGAGGCGTGGAGAGTCGTGGCTACACCTTC.

The V call is TRBV28, the J call TRBJ1-1; 9 bases line up with TRBD1. The junction had 9 bases not matched to a gene; V was cut back by 6 bases and J by 10 bases. The germline V gene encodes CDR1 MDHEN and CDR2 SYDVKM. The CDR3 runs to 13 residues. The CDR3 DNA reads as TGTGCCAGCAGACACAGGGGGCGCTTTGGAGCTTTCTTT. It codes for CASRHRGRFGAFF.

This clone has a handful of counts. The genes are TRBV7-9 and TRBJ2-7; 10 bases map to TRBD1. Germline CDR1 reads SEHNR; CDR2 reads FQNEAQ (reference sequence). CDR3 length: 14 residues. Losses at the gene ends were 6 bases for V and 3 bases for J; bases not matched to a gene: 5. The CDR3 spells CASRLGQGDYEQYF. The CDR3 DNA follows: TGTGCCAGCAGACTCGGACAGGGGGACTACGAGCAGTACTTC.

The chain carries TRBV5-1 and TRBJ1-4, with a possible D match to TRBD1 (5 bases). CDR3 length: 14 residues. Trimming took 5 bases from V and 3 from J, leaving 11 bases between them. Germline CDR1 is SGHRS and CDR2 is YFSETQ. The CDR3 is CASRAGGPNEKLFF. As DNA, the CDR3 is TGCGCCAGCAGGGCCGGGGGACCTAATGAAAAACTGTTTTTT.

The chain has TRBV7-2 and TRBJ2-1; 9 positions agree with TRBD1. The length of the CDR3 is 14 residues. Germline lookup yields CDR1 SGHTA and CDR2 FQGNSA. The V gene end was trimmed by 10 bases and the J gene end by 9 bases; junction bases not matched to a gene: 13. CDR3 sequence: CATRADRGLIEQFF. In DNA form, the CDR3 reads TGTGCCACCCGGGCGGACAGGGGACTCATTGAGCAGTTCTTC.

The chain has TRBV12-3 or TRBV12-4 and TRBJ1-1, with D hard to call. This CDR3 is 13 amino acids long. V lost 5 bases and J lost 7, with 14 bases in between. CDR3 in amino acids: CASSVLERSEAFF. CDR3 bases: TGTGCCAGCAGTGTCCTCGAAAGAAGTGAAGCTTTCTTT.

The chain combines TRBV11-2 with TRBJ1-1; D not resolved. Trimming removed 2 bases from V and 0 bases from J, with 7 bases in between. Germline V gene lookup returns CDR1 SGHAT and CDR2 FQNNGV. The CDR3 runs to 14 residues. CDR3 region: CASSLNSMNTEAFF. CDR3 in DNA: TGTGCCAGCAGCTTAAACAGCATGAACACTGAAGCTTTCTTT.

The count of this clone is one. The chain employs TRBV7-2 and TRBJ2-1, with 8 positions matching TRBD1. Germline CDR1 is SGHTA and CDR2 is FQGNSA. The J segment lost 1 base and the V segment lost 4 bases, leaving 3 bases of the junction unmatched. This CDR3 has 15 amino acids. In DNA form, the CDR3 reads TGTGCCAGCAGCTCTGACAGGGGTTCCTACAATGAGCAGTTCTTC. This sequence encodes CASSSDRGSYNEQFF.

The rearrangement joins TRBV19 to TRBJ1-1; tentative D call: TRBD1 (6 bases). Germline V CDR1 and CDR2: LNHDA, SQIVND (reference sequence). This CDR3 is 14 amino acids long. V was shortened by 5 bases and J by 4 bases, with 14 bases between the two germline ends. CDR3 DNA sequence: TGTGCCAGTAGTTTCGGCGGGGGCGGCACTGAAGCTTTCTTT. Protein product: CASSFGGGGTEAFF.

The chain uses TRBV27 and TRBJ2-7; 8 positions match TRBD1. Germline loops: CDR1 MNHEY, CDR2 SMNVEV (reference sequence). This CDR3 spans 13 amino acids. The junction had 8 bases not matched to a gene; V was cut back by 6 bases and J by 7 bases. For the CDR3, the DNA is TGTGCCAGCAGGGGGTCAGGGGGCAGGGAGCAGTACTTC. Translated, it gives CASRGSGGREQYF.

In nucleotides, the CDR3 is TGTGCCAGCAGCTTGGCCCCGGATAGCAATCAGCCCCAGCATTTT. It specifies CASSLAPDSNQPQHF. This chain connects TRBV5-6 to TRBJ1-5; D is uncertain. This CDR3 has 15 amino acids. The germline V gene has CDR1 SGHDT and CDR2 YYEEEE. V shed 0 bases and J shed 0 bases, with 7 bases lying between them.

V gene TRBV28 combines with J gene TRBJ2-4; TRBD1 is a possible D gene (5 bases). CDR1 is MDHEN, CDR2 SYDVKM, per germline. This CDR3 comprises 13 residues. The germline V and J ends were trimmed by 4 bases and 5 bases, with 9 bases remaining between them. The CDR3 spells CASSSQGENIQYF. For the CDR3, the DNA is TGTGCCAGCAGTTCCCAGGGTGAAAACATTCAGTACTTC.

The gene calls are TRBV5-8 and TRBJ1-2; 11 nucleotides align to TRBD1. V lost 4 bases, J lost 14 bases, and 7 bases stayed unmatched. The CDR3 is 12 residues long. CDR1 and CDR2 from the germline V gene are SGHTS and YDEGEE. In DNA form, the CDR3 reads TGTGCCAGCAGCCCCGGACAGGGGGCGAATACCTTC. As protein: CASSPGQGANTF.

The CDR3 nucleotides read TGTGCCAGCAGTTCCCACGGGACTAGCCCCGGGGATACGCAGTATTTT. It encodes CASSSHGTSPGDTQYF. V is TRBV6-5 and J is TRBJ2-3; TRBD2 agrees at 9 bases. The CDR3 runs to 16 residues. Trimming took 4 bases from V and 6 from J; bases not matched to a gene: 11. CDR1 MNHEY and CDR2 SVGAGI come from the germline V gene.

The CDR3 here is CASSLAGDLYEQYF. Written as DNA, the CDR3 is TGTGCCAGCAGCTTAGCGGGGGACCTCTACGAGCAGTACTTC. The gene calls are TRBV11-1 and TRBJ2-7; D possibly matches TRBD1 or TRBD2 (5 bases each). The CDR3 extends over 14 amino acids. V lost 0 bases to trimming and J lost 3 bases, with 9 bases between them. Germline CDR1 and CDR2: SGHAT and FQDESV (reference sequence).

This clone occurred a few times. The rearrangement links TRBV28 to TRBJ1-4; 9 nucleotides align to TRBD1. This CDR3 contains 14 residues. With 6 bases clipped from V and 7 bases from J, the junction kept 6 bases outside the gene matches. The V gene's germline CDR1 is MDHEN and CDR2 SYDVKM. CDR3 sequence: CASRGTGRSEKLFF. In DNA form, the CDR3 reads TGTGCCAGCAGGGGGACAGGGAGGTCTGAAAAACTGTTTTTT.

The CDR3 region has the DNA TGTGCCAGCAGTGAAGGTCTAGCGGGGGGGCAATTCTACGAGCAGTACTTC. Its translation: CASSEGLAGGQFYEQYF. The rearrangement joins TRBV6-1 to TRBJ2-7, with 12 positions matching TRBD2. Germline V lookup: CDR1 MNHNS, CDR2 SASEGT. The CDR3 contains 17 residues. The trim removed 1 base at V and 3 bases at J, leaving 7 bases unmatched.